The present entry profiles one T cell receptor (beta chain) with its context. Its antigen remains unidentified. Per-nucleotide qualities are absent, and no much larger clonotype sits a single base away. Receptors were amplified or captured by the immunoSEQ multiplex PCR assay. RNA was extracted from all samples and reverse transcribed into cDNA as template for TCR sequencing. SuperScript III was used for first-strand cDNA synthesis, primed with a 2:1 mix of oligo-dT and random hexamers. A synthetic immune receptor repertoire was used to assess amplification bias, and residual bias was removed computationally. On the study's bioinformatics: Raw reads were preprocessed to remove errors, and CDR3 was defined by IMGT conventions from the conserved cysteine to phenylalanine. Clonality was computed by normalizing Shannon entropy by log2 of the number of productive unique TCRs and subtracting the result from 1. Whether each scalp clone was CD4 or CD8 was inferred by checking scalp TCRbeta sequences against the CD4 and CD8 repertoires from sorted blood. Drawn from immuneACCESS, this table holds only the in-frame rearrangements with V and J called that TCRdb kept. Clones are partly lost; checked studies trace under half to an unresolved V gene and leave the rest unexplained. Clonal size and the V and J genes are those of that table, whereas D and trimming came from the DNA. The sample table holds roughly 150,000 clones, of which about three fifths were seen once. The ten largest clones capture approximately 6.5% of the sample.

This sample was included in a study of CD8+ T cells in alopecia areata (dated by TCRdb to 2017 to 2018). About the study as a whole: The treated patients, all with moderate-to-severe alopecia areata, were enrolled in an open-label pilot trial of oral tofacitinib given at 5 to 10 mg twice daily. Patients received tofacitinib for 6 to 18 months and were then followed off drug for 6 months to check for delayed response and recurrence. High-throughput TCRbeta sequencing was used to examine T cell clonal expansion in alopecia areata in both the C3H/HeJ mouse model and human patients. In humans, TCRbeta sequencing was performed on scalp tissue and on sorted CD4+ and CD8+ peripheral blood T cells from healthy controls and from patients with patchy or totalis/universalis alopecia areata. Biopsies were taken from tofacitinib-treated patients at baseline and at 4 and 24 weeks of treatment, and a later scalp biopsy was taken in several of the tofacitinib-treated patients. Clonality in the scalp was compared among normal scalp (n=4), patchy alopecia areata scalp (n=8), and alopecia totalis/universalis scalp (n=8). RNA was obtained with the PAXgene miRNA kit for fixed scalp, the miRNeasy kit for PBMCs, and the RNeasy kit for mouse skin. Amplification of TCRbeta CDR3 regions was done by immunoSEQ multiplex PCR using 35 Vbeta forward primers and 13 Jbeta reverse primers. Overall results and qualifications from the work: Shared TCR sequences between patients were less evident than in mice, which may be partly attributable to HLA diversity in the patient population. Compared with normal scalp, lesional scalp, particularly in alopecia totalis/universalis, had higher clonality and more expanded CD8+ clones, which suggests antigenic drive. Resident alphabeta T cells in normal human skin are also sequenced, complicating scalp TCR repertoire analysis, unlike mouse skin dominated by gammadelta T cells.

In light of the paper, this sample's time point label describes: baseline before oral tofacitinib. Lesional scalp punch biopsies and peripheral blood were collected from alopecia areata patients. PBMCs were isolated by density centrifugation and stained for CD3, CD4 and CD8, and CD4+ and CD8+ T cells were sorted on a FACSAria. The CDR3, from cysteine to phenylalanine, totals 15 residues. Only the CDR3 part of the read is kept: 45 bases, read in frame from the first base. CDR1 SGHRS and CDR2 YFSETQ are derived from the germline V gene. Trimming accounts for 2 bases at V and 8 bases at J, while the number of junction bases matched to no gene is 10.

This sequence originates from a human donor with alopecia areata. The chain was built from TRBV5-1 and TRBJ2-3, with 8 bases aligning to TRBD2. This sample comprised CD4+ T cells sorted from blood, obtained at week 0. The DNA is TGCGCCAGCAGCTTCGGACTAGCAGGGCCTGGTACGCAGTATTTT. This sequence encodes CASSFGLAGPGTQYF.